The entry below gives a single T cell receptor beta chain sequence along with its context. Its target is not known. J lost 7 bases, V lost 2 bases, and 5 bases had no gene match. CDR1 is SEHNR and CDR2 is FQNEAQ in the germline V gene (reference sequence). This CDR3 is 15 amino acids long. These data are taken from a study of cytomegalovirus exposure and HLA in healthy donors. Findings and limits, study-wide: Highest at DRB1 and lowest at HLA-C, TCR association rates differed among HLA loci in a later analysis. Follow-up analysis seemed to connect common viral pathogens with several of the most significant clusters identified. The classifier, whose performance was assessed in both the original and validation cohorts, reportedly diagnosed cytomegalovirus status with high specificity and sensitivity. Further analysis, carried out later, found HLA-associated TCR beta chains more clonally expanded than equally common other chains.

The study ran its PCR with 60 Vbeta and 13 Jbeta primers. Here immunoSEQ multiplex PCR was the method, and the copy in TCRdb shows in-frame clones only, minus some. This sample has some 170,000 clones, with around 81% found just once. Sequencing was carried out using PBMCs. The clonotype was recovered from a woman aged 18-29 years in good health and CMV-seropositive. The J gene is TRBJ1-6, the V gene TRBV7-9; 7 positions agree with TRBD1. CDR3 sequence (DNA): TGTGCCAGCAGCTTACATCAGGGGGGAAATTCACCCCTCCACTTT. Amino acids: CASSLHQGGNSPLHF.